The 7 T cell receptor beta chains listed next were all sequenced from one sample in a study of cytomegalovirus exposure and HLA in healthy donors. PCR involved 60 Vbeta and 13 Jbeta primers. Repertoires were generated with immunoSEQ multiplex PCR, while TCRdb's copy carries only in-frame clones and drops some. Seen here are about 150,000 clones, about 80% observed once, and the top ten hold about 5%. Sequenced material: PBMCs. These receptors were taken from a young man in good health and CMV-seropositive.

The V call is TRBV13, the J call TRBJ2-5; TRBD1 matches 9 bases. Germline V gene data show CDR1 as PRHDT and CDR2 as FYEKMQ (reference sequence). This CDR3 contains 14 residues. V lost 5 bases, J lost 5 bases, and 6 bases stayed unmatched. The CDR3 DNA is TGTGCCAGCAGCACCACAGGGGGCTGGGAGACCCAGTACTTC. Translated: CASSTTGGWETQYF.

This sequence joins TRBV4-3 and TRBJ2-1, with TRBD1 matching 8 bases. The CDR3 sequence is 15 residues long. The trim removed 1 base at V and 8 bases at J, leaving 7 bases unmatched. In germline, CDR1 is LGHNA, CDR2 YSLEER. DNA for the CDR3: TGCGCCAGCAGCCAAGCCCCGACAGGGGTGGATGAGCAGTTCTTC. Translated, it gives CASSQAPTGVDEQFF.

This chain links TRBV6-5 with TRBJ2-2; D remains ambiguous. The CDR3 is made up of 14 amino acids. V lost 0 bases and J 6 bases, leaving 8 bases between the germline ends. CDR1 is MNHEY and CDR2 is SVGAGI in the germline V gene. CDR3 sequence (DNA): TGTGCCAGCAGTTACTCGATCAGGCCCGGGGAGCTGTTTTTT. Translating gives CASSYSIRPGELFF.

This clone was detected only once. This chain joins TRBV7-2 and TRBJ2-1, with 7 bases fitting TRBD2. V trimming: 1 base; J trimming: 9 bases; junction bases outside the gene matches: 9. Germline V gives CDR1 SGHTA, CDR2 FQGNSA. The CDR3 has 15 amino acids. CDR3 residues: CASSLGGSGRGEQFF. CDR3 bases: TGTGCCAGCAGCTTAGGAGGTAGCGGGCGTGGTGAGCAGTTCTTC.

The chain is built from TRBV29-1 and TRBJ2-7, with a possible D match to TRBD2 (6 bases). Germline-derived CDR1 and CDR2 are SQVTM and ANQGSEA. This CDR3 comprises 14 residues. V dropped 4 bases and J dropped 3 bases, with 16 bases sitting between them. The CDR3 spells CSVVVWGESYEQYF. The CDR3 DNA is TGCAGCGTTGTAGTATGGGGGGAAAGCTACGAGCAGTACTTC.

The rearrangement uses TRBV9 and TRBJ2-5, with 7 bases fitting TRBD2. The germline gives CDR1 SGDLS, CDR2 YYNGEE. The CDR3 length is 16 residues. V shed 3 bases, J shed 0 bases, and the junction held 8 bases outside the gene matches. The CDR3 reads CASSGRTSWYQETQYF. The CDR3 DNA follows: TGTGCCAGCAGCGGCCGGACTAGTTGGTACCAAGAGACCCAGTACTTC.

This sequence joins TRBV4-2 and TRBJ2-2; tentatively, D is TRBD2 (6 bases). Per germline, CDR1 LGHNA and CDR2 YNFKEQ. The CDR3 spans 16 residues. Trimming left V 3 bases short and J 3 bases short, with 14 bases between. CDR3 in DNA: TGTGCCAGCAGCCAGGGGGTGGGGGAGGACACCGGGGAGCTGTTTTTT. Its translation: CASSQGVGEDTGELFF.